The sequence of this T cell receptor beta chain was determined in a study of blood T cell repertoires in COVID-19. This clone was observed a few times. The CDR3 has 14 residues. Germline CDR1 and CDR2: WSHSY and SAAADI. After removal of 8 bases from V and 7 bases from J, the junction contained 4 bases not matched to a gene. Libraries were prepared by immunoSEQ multiplex PCR; TCRdb keeps only in-frame clonotypes and omits some of them. Of about 46,000 clones listed, 87% are singletons. Specimen: peripheral blood. This TCR was recovered from a human donor in a cohort sampled during active COVID-19. The chain carries TRBV10-2 and TRBJ2-2; 13 bases match TRBD2. CDR3 in DNA: TGCGCCAGCGGGACTAGCGGGACGGACGGGGAGCTGTTTTTT. It codes for CASGTSGTDGELFF.